These 14 T cell receptor beta chains were all obtained from the same sample, sequenced in a study of OX40 agonist ivuxolimab in advanced cancers. The assay was immunoSEQ multiplex PCR, and TCRdb's table has in-frame clones only and misses some. The sample contains roughly 30,000 clones, roughly 88% of which appear only once. Here the sequenced sample was CD4+ or CD8+ T cells sorted from blood, taken in a trial of the OX40 agonist ivuxolimab. The receptors stem from an adult with an advanced solid tumor such as melanoma, head and neck, liver or kidney cancer.

The rearrangement joins TRBV19 to TRBJ2-1; 11 positions match TRBD1. The CDR3 spans 13 residues. V lost 3 bases, J lost 11 bases, and 3 bases stayed unmatched. Germline-derived CDR1 and CDR2 are LNHDA and SQIVND (reference sequence). This chain's CDR3 is CASSMGTGGKQFF. Written as DNA, the CDR3 is TGTGCCAGTAGTATGGGGACAGGGGGAAAGCAGTTCTTC.

The chain is built from TRBV7-2 and TRBJ1-2; 7 bases fit TRBD1. V gave up 4 bases and J gave up 4 bases; unmatched junction bases: 9. In germline, CDR1 is SGHTA, CDR2 FQGNSA. The CDR3 consists of 15 residues. The CDR3 reads CASSWDSSGSYGYTF. In DNA, the CDR3 is TGTGCCAGCAGCTGGGACAGTTCCGGCAGCTATGGCTACACCTTC.

The V call is TRBV29-1, the J call TRBJ2-1, with 10 bases that match TRBD2. V gave up 0 bases and J gave up 6 bases; unmatched junction bases: 8. This CDR3 has 16 residues. The germline gives CDR1 SQVTM, CDR2 ANQGSEA. CDR3 bases: TGCAGCGTTGAAGAAGGGCTAGCGGGGGTAGTCAATGAGCAGTTCTTC. It yields the protein CSVEEGLAGVVNEQFF.

This sequence joins TRBV19 and TRBJ2-7; perhaps TRBD1 as D (5 bases). The CDR3 has 14 residues. V shed 4 bases and J shed 6 bases, with 16 bases lying between them. Germline V gives CDR1 LNHDA, CDR2 SQIVND (reference sequence). The CDR3 loop reads CASSTQQDMGEQYF. The CDR3 DNA sequence: TGTGCCAGTAGTACCCAACAGGACATGGGCGAGCAGTACTTC. Full variable domain (remainder filled in from reference TRBV19 and TRBJ2-7): DGGITQSPKYLFRKEGQNVTLSCEQNLNHDAMYWYRQDPGQGLRLIYYSQIVNDFQKGDIAEGYSVSREKKESFPLTVTSAQKNPTAFYLCASSTQQDMGEQYFGPGTRLTVT.

The chain uses TRBV27 and TRBJ2-5, with 15 bases identical to TRBD2. From germline, CDR1 is MNHEY and CDR2 SMNVEV (reference sequence). The trim removed 6 bases at V and 5 bases at J, leaving 13 bases unmatched. The CDR3 length is 18 residues. The CDR3, as DNA: TGTGCCAGCAGACCCACGGGCGGGACTAGCGGGGGGAAGGAGACCCAGTACTTC. Amino acid sequence: CASRPTGGTSGGKETQYF.

The count of this clone is one. The gene calls are TRBV7-8 and TRBJ2-1, with 8 bases matching TRBD1. The CDR3 has 16 amino acids. The germline gives CDR1 SGHVS, CDR2 FQNEAQ. V shed 1 base and J 5 bases; nucleotides not matched to a gene: 7. The CDR3 protein is CASSLEGQGANNEQFF. CDR3 nucleotides: TGTGCCAGCAGCTTAGAGGGCCAGGGGGCGAACAATGAGCAGTTCTTC.

The chain links TRBV4-1 to TRBJ2-1; D gene ambiguous. Germline CDR1 is MGHRA and CDR2 is YSYEKL. Trimming removed 8 bases from V and 2 bases from J, with 16 bases in between. CDR3 length: 15 amino acids. The CDR3 region is CASQYVEEAYNEQFF. CDR3 DNA: TGCGCCAGCCAGTACGTTGAGGAAGCCTACAATGAGCAGTTCTTC.

The V and J genes are TRBV20-1 and TRBJ1-4, with D maybe TRBD1 (6 bases). The germline gives CDR1 DFQATT, CDR2 SNEGSKA (reference sequence). V dropped 2 bases and J dropped 8 bases, with 6 bases sitting between them. The CDR3 has 11 amino acids. CDR3 sequence: CSARRGEKLFF. The CDR3 nucleotides read TGCAGTGCTAGAAGGGGGGAAAAACTGTTTTTT.

This sequence joins TRBV10-3 and TRBJ2-3, with D perhaps matching TRBD1 or TRBD2 (5 bases each). The CDR3 contains 15 residues. CDR1 ENHRY and CDR2 SYGVKD come from the germline V gene. Trimming removed 2 bases at V and 0 bases at J, with 9 bases between. CDR3 bases: TGTGCCATCAGTGAGGGGACGACTAGCACAGATACGCAGTATTTT. Residues: CAISEGTTSTDTQYF.

This clone has just a few counts. The chain uses TRBV5-1 and TRBJ2-1; D is unresolved. The CDR3 is 12 amino acids. V was pared by 0 bases and J by 8 bases, with 6 bases between. Germline CDR1 SGHRS, CDR2 YFSETQ. CDR3 in DNA: TGCGCCAGCAGCTTGGACGCCTATGAGCAGTTCTTC. As protein: CASSLDAYEQFF.

The chain joins TRBV5-8 to TRBJ2-1, with TRBD2 matching 11 bases. The CDR3 has 18 amino acids. The junction had 18 bases not matched to a gene; V was cut back by 9 bases and J by 4 bases. Germline lookup yields CDR1 SGHTS and CDR2 YDEGEE. The CDR3 here is CAIGRTSGFYKPYNEQFF. As DNA, the CDR3 is TGTGCCATCGGGAGGACTAGCGGGTTTTACAAGCCTTACAATGAGCAGTTCTTC.

The chain combines TRBV30 with TRBJ2-5, with TRBD2 matching over 11 bases. Germline CDR1 is GTSNPN and CDR2 is SVGIG (reference sequence). V was clipped by 1 base and J by 4 bases; unmatched bases: 5. This CDR3 contains 15 residues. This CDR3 is CAWSGSGGAVETQYF. For the CDR3, the DNA is TGTGCCTGGAGTGGTAGCGGGGGGGCCGTAGAGACCCAGTACTTC.

The chain employs TRBV6-5 and TRBJ2-1; D ambiguous. V was clipped by 0 bases and J by 5 bases, with 11 bases between them. Germline values: CDR1 MNHEY, CDR2 SVGAGI. This CDR3 is 15 amino acids long. The CDR3 reads CASSYSMGTDNEQFF. CDR3 DNA sequence: TGTGCCAGCAGTTACTCGATGGGAACAGACAATGAGCAGTTCTTC.

This clone was recorded at least ten times. The rearrangement joins TRBV2 to TRBJ1-5; 7 nucleotides align to TRBD1. Trimming removed 4 bases from V and 6 bases from J; junction bases left unmatched: 12. CDR1 SNHLY and CDR2 FYNNEI come from the germline V gene. The CDR3 length is 16 residues. The CDR3 here is CASSGQGEEMGQPQHF. The CDR3 bases are TGTGCCAGCAGTGGACAGGGAGAGGAAATGGGTCAGCCCCAGCATTTT.